A selection of T cell receptor beta chains follows, all from one sample in a study of metastatic and nonmetastatic thyroid tumors. Through MiXCR, TCRdb re-clonotyped the PCR reads. The top ten hold about half of the sample, which has roughly 4,100 clones, 35% to 45% seen once. Sequencing was done on a sample of tumor tissue. The receptor source for this set is a female donor with papillary thyroid cancer or a benign thyroid nodule (not recorded which). Some clones in this sample may be carry-over from other donors' samples. Both conserved end residues are part of each CDR3. Fields, in order: J gene, V gene, D gene, clone size, CDR3 protein, CDR3 DNA. D genes are given only for firm matches. Size is omitted from some rows. Given values are once, few, many or a class for expanded clones.

j_call: TRBJ2-2; v_call: TRBV19; d_call: .; clone_size: .; cdr3_aa: CAGSRADANTGELFF; cdr3_nt: TGTGCCGGTAGTAGAGCAGACGCGAACACCGGGGAGCTGTTTTTT
j_call: TRBJ2-6; v_call: TRBV18; d_call: .; clone_size: .; cdr3_aa: CASSVSHSGANVLTF; cdr3_nt: TGTGCCAGCTCAGTTTCGCACTCTGGGGCCAACGTCCTGACTTTC
j_call: TRBJ2-5; v_call: TRBV5-5; d_call: .; clone_size: .; cdr3_aa: CASSFGRGQETQYF; cdr3_nt: TGTGCCAGCAGCTTCGGCAGGGGCCAAGAGACCCAGTACTTC
j_call: TRBJ1-5; v_call: TRBV6-2/TRBV6-3; d_call: .; clone_size: few; cdr3_aa: CASSLMSLGQIEPQHF; cdr3_nt: TGTGCCAGCAGCCTGATGTCCCTGGGCCAAATCGAGCCCCAGCATTTT
j_call: TRBJ1-1; v_call: TRBV12-3/TRBV12-4; d_call: .; clone_size: few; cdr3_aa: CASSLGGNTEAFF; cdr3_nt: TGTGCCAGCAGTTTGGGGGGGAACACTGAAGCTTTCTTT
j_call: TRBJ2-1; v_call: TRBV19; d_call: .; clone_size: .; cdr3_aa: CATRGDYNEQFF; cdr3_nt: TGTGCCACCCGCGGGGACTACAATGAGCAGTTCTTC
j_call: TRBJ2-7; v_call: TRBV5-1; d_call: .; clone_size: .; cdr3_aa: CASSLDSTGTYPYEQYF; cdr3_nt: TGCGCCAGCAGCTTGGACTCCACAGGGACCTACCCCTACGAGCAGTACTTC
j_call: TRBJ2-1; v_call: TRBV3-1; d_call: .; clone_size: .; cdr3_aa: CASSSQTIGDEQFF; cdr3_nt: TGTGCCAGCAGCTCCCAGACTATTGGAGATGAGCAGTTCTTC
j_call: TRBJ1-5; v_call: TRBV6-1; d_call: TRBD1; clone_size: few; cdr3_aa: CASSNRGRGNQPQHF; cdr3_nt: TGTGCCAGCAGCAACAGGGGTCGAGGCAATCAGCCCCAGCATTTT
j_call: TRBJ2-7; v_call: TRBV2; d_call: TRBD1; clone_size: .; cdr3_aa: CASRGTGGAYYEQYF; cdr3_nt: TGTGCCAGCAGGGGGACAGGCGGGGCCTACTACGAGCAGTACTTC
j_call: TRBJ1-5; v_call: TRBV6-1; d_call: .; clone_size: .; cdr3_aa: CASKSGTLNQPQHF; cdr3_nt: TGTGCCAGCAAATCCGGGACACTAAATCAGCCCCAGCATTTT
j_call: TRBJ1-1; v_call: TRBV6-1; d_call: .; clone_size: few; cdr3_aa: CAGRRSDTEAFF; cdr3_nt: TGTGCCGGCAGGAGGTCGGACACTGAAGCTTTCTTT
j_call: TRBJ1-1; v_call: TRBV10-1; d_call: .; clone_size: hyperexpanded; cdr3_aa: CASSDSRYTEAFF; cdr3_nt: TGCGCCAGCAGTGATTCGAGGTACACTGAAGCTTTCTTT
j_call: TRBJ2-7; v_call: TRBV5-1; d_call: .; clone_size: .; cdr3_aa: CASSLGGKPYEQYF; cdr3_nt: TGCGCCAGCAGCTTGGGCGGAAAACCCTACGAGCAGTACTTC
j_call: TRBJ2-7; v_call: TRBV28; d_call: TRBD1; clone_size: few; cdr3_aa: CASSLYRGAYEQYF; cdr3_nt: TGTGCCAGCAGTTTGTACAGGGGAGCCTACGAGCAGTACTTC
j_call: TRBJ2-7; v_call: TRBV6-1; d_call: .; clone_size: .; cdr3_aa: CASSYSRGAGVREQYF; cdr3_nt: TGTGCCAGCAGTTATTCTCGGGGGGCAGGGGTTAGGGAGCAGTACTTC
j_call: TRBJ2-6; v_call: TRBV11-1; d_call: TRBD1; clone_size: .; cdr3_aa: CASSLGTGVSGANVLTF; cdr3_nt: TGTGCCAGCAGCTTAGGGACAGGTGTCTCTGGGGCCAACGTCCTGACTTTC
j_call: TRBJ1-5; v_call: TRBV11-2; d_call: .; clone_size: .; cdr3_aa: CASSQGRGGHQPQHF; cdr3_nt: TGTGCCAGCAGCCAAGGTCGGGGGGGCCATCAGCCCCAGCATTTT
j_call: TRBJ2-7; v_call: TRBV28; d_call: .; clone_size: few; cdr3_aa: CASRAGSYEQYF; cdr3_nt: TGTGCCAGCAGGGCCGGTTCCTACGAGCAGTACTTC
j_call: TRBJ2-7; v_call: TRBV28; d_call: TRBD2; clone_size: few; cdr3_aa: CASRRGTGPYEQYF; cdr3_nt: TGTGCCAGCAGGCGGGGGACGGGCCCCTACGAGCAGTACTTC
j_call: TRBJ2-7; v_call: TRBV6-1; d_call: .; clone_size: few; cdr3_aa: CASRQQAGTSSYEQYF; cdr3_nt: TGTGCCAGCAGACAACAAGCCGGGACTTCCTCCTACGAGCAGTACTTC
j_call: TRBJ1-1; v_call: TRBV4-2; d_call: TRBD1; clone_size: .; cdr3_aa: CASSQEGQLNTEAFF; cdr3_nt: TGTGCCAGCAGCCAAGAGGGACAGTTGAACACTGAAGCTTTCTTT
j_call: TRBJ1-6; v_call: TRBV28; d_call: TRBD1; clone_size: .; cdr3_aa: CASSRQGLAYLPLHF; cdr3_nt: TGTGCCAGCAGTCGACAGGGGCTCGCGTACTTACCCCTCCACTTT
j_call: TRBJ2-3; v_call: TRBV7-3; d_call: .; clone_size: .; cdr3_aa: CASSYTRDTDTQYF; cdr3_nt: TGTGCCAGCAGCTATACTCGAGACACAGATACGCAGTATTTT
j_call: TRBJ2-1; v_call: TRBV11-1; d_call: .; clone_size: .; cdr3_aa: CASSPDSAIFLLNEQFF; cdr3_nt: TGTGCCAGCAGCCCGGACAGCGCCATATTCCTTCTCAATGAGCAGTTCTTC
j_call: TRBJ2-7; v_call: TRBV6-2/TRBV6-3; d_call: TRBD2; clone_size: .; cdr3_aa: CASIRRGLAGWEQYF; cdr3_nt: TGTGCCAGCATACGCCGGGGACTAGCGGGATGGGAGCAGTACTTC
j_call: TRBJ2-1; v_call: TRBV2; d_call: TRBD2; clone_size: few; cdr3_aa: CASTRTSGSYNEQFF; cdr3_nt: TGTGCCAGCACTAGGACTAGCGGGAGTTACAATGAGCAGTTCTTC
j_call: TRBJ2-1; v_call: TRBV10-3; d_call: TRBD1; clone_size: .; cdr3_aa: CAISEPGQGSYNEQFF; cdr3_nt: TGTGCCATCAGTGAACCGGGACAGGGAAGCTACAATGAGCAGTTCTTC
j_call: TRBJ1-5; v_call: TRBV11-2; d_call: .; clone_size: .; cdr3_aa: CASSLGRQANQPQHF; cdr3_nt: TGTGCCAGCAGCTTAGGGAGGCAGGCGAATCAGCCCCAGCATTTT
j_call: TRBJ2-7; v_call: TRBV2; d_call: TRBD2; clone_size: .; cdr3_aa: CASSEGLAGTYEQYF; cdr3_nt: TGTGCCAGCAGTGAGGGGCTAGCGGGCACCTACGAGCAGTACTTC
j_call: TRBJ2-7; v_call: TRBV9; d_call: TRBD1; clone_size: .; cdr3_aa: CASSVTDRGYEQYF; cdr3_nt: TGTGCCAGCAGCGTAACTGACAGGGGGTACGAGCAGTACTTC
j_call: TRBJ1-5; v_call: TRBV27; d_call: .; clone_size: .; cdr3_aa: CASSLTGGRNGNQPQHF; cdr3_nt: TGTGCCAGCAGTTTGACGGGGGGGAGGAATGGCAATCAGCCCCAGCATTTT
j_call: TRBJ2-7; v_call: TRBV11-3; d_call: .; clone_size: .; cdr3_aa: CASSFSVDTTYEQYF; cdr3_nt: TGTGCCAGCAGCTTCTCAGTTGATACTACCTACGAGCAGTACTTC
j_call: TRBJ2-7; v_call: TRBV9; d_call: .; clone_size: .; cdr3_aa: CASSVGDSYEQYF; cdr3_nt: TGTGCCAGCAGCGTAGGGGACTCCTACGAGCAGTACTTC
j_call: TRBJ2-7; v_call: TRBV18; d_call: .; clone_size: .; cdr3_aa: CASSPPGGGTYEQYF; cdr3_nt: TGTGCCAGCTCACCACCGGGAGGGGGTACCTACGAGCAGTACTTC
j_call: TRBJ1-2; v_call: TRBV6-1; d_call: .; clone_size: .; cdr3_aa: CASRLQTSGGYTF; cdr3_nt: TGTGCCAGCAGGCTACAAACAAGTGGTGGCTACACCTTC
j_call: TRBJ1-2; v_call: TRBV6-1; d_call: TRBD1; clone_size: .; cdr3_aa: CASSESSGTGGGYTF; cdr3_nt: TGTGCTAGCAGTGAATCGTCCGGGACAGGGGGTGGCTACACCTTC
j_call: TRBJ2-2; v_call: TRBV6-2/TRBV6-3; d_call: .; clone_size: few; cdr3_aa: CASSYGGQWAGELFF; cdr3_nt: TGTGCCAGCAGTTACGGCGGGCAGTGGGCCGGGGAGCTGTTTTTT
j_call: TRBJ2-2; v_call: TRBV6-2/TRBV6-3; d_call: .; clone_size: few; cdr3_aa: CASRPSWGLNTGELFF; cdr3_nt: TGTGCCAGCAGACCCTCGTGGGGACTGAACACCGGGGAGCTGTTTTTT
j_call: TRBJ2-3; v_call: TRBV6-4; d_call: TRBD2; clone_size: .; cdr3_aa: CASSELAGGPDTQYF; cdr3_nt: TGTGCCAGCAGTGAACTAGCGGGGGGGCCAGATACGCAGTATTTT
j_call: TRBJ2-5; v_call: TRBV4-2; d_call: .; clone_size: .; cdr3_aa: CASSQALGGGARSQYF; cdr3_nt: TGTGCCAGCAGCCAAGCCCTGGGTGGGGGGGCAAGGTCCCAGTACTTC
j_call: TRBJ1-2; v_call: TRBV7-2; d_call: .; clone_size: .; cdr3_aa: CASSGSGTYGYTF; cdr3_nt: TGTGCCAGCAGCGGTTCAGGGACCTATGGCTACACCTTC